A single sample is the source of the 5 T cell receptor beta chains below, sequenced in a study of early T cells in non-severe SARS-CoV-2 infection. TCRdb re-derived calls from the 5' RACE reads in MiXCR, one entry per CDR3 protein. The sample consists of some 100,000 distinct CDR3 sequences, 14% to 15% of them appearing once. Sample: whole blood. The receptor source for this set is an adult who was a healthcare worker with PCR-confirmed SARS-CoV-2 infection or an uninfected control (not recorded which).

This clonotype was counted only a few times. This chain joins TRBV5-1 and TRBJ2-5; the D gene could be TRBD1 or TRBD2 (7 bases each). Germline assignment: CDR1 SGHRS and CDR2 YFSETQ. This CDR3 region has 14 residues. V was shortened by 5 bases and J by 7 bases, with 18 bases between the two germline ends. The CDR3 DNA is TGCGCCAGCAGTTTACCAACAGGGGAGGGGACCCAGTACTTC. Protein: CASSLPTGEGTQYF.

The chain has TRBV20-1 and TRBJ1-1; D not certain. Germline-derived CDR1 and CDR2 are DFQATT and SNEGSKA (reference sequence). The CDR3 sequence is 14 residues long. Between the trimmed V and J ends, which lost 7 bases and 1 base, there was a span of 16 bases. The CDR3: CSVFPLAENTEAFF. DNA for the CDR3: TGCAGTGTTTTCCCCCTCGCCGAGAACACTGAAGCTTTCTTT.

This clonotype occurred a few times. The gene calls are TRBV2 and TRBJ2-2; 8 bases agree with TRBD1. Trimming took 10 bases from V and 1 from J; bases not matched to a gene: 8. The germline CDR1 and CDR2 sequences are SNHLY and FYNNEI. The CDR3 length is 15 residues. The CDR3 loop is CATQKGTGNTGELFF. CDR3 coding DNA: TGTGCCACCCAAAAAGGGACAGGGAACACCGGGGAGCTGTTTTTT.

This clonotype was found a few times. The genes are TRBV11-2 and TRBJ1-1, with D unresolved. V was shortened by 0 bases and J by 10 bases, with 12 bases between the two germline ends. Germline V gives CDR1 SGHAT, CDR2 FQNNGV. The CDR3 consists of 13 residues. The CDR3 DNA is TGTGCCAGCAGCTTAGAATTGGACCTGGGAGCTTTCTTT. Translating it yields CASSLELDLGAFF.

The J gene is TRBJ1-2, the V gene TRBV4-2; no firm D call. V was trimmed by 0 bases and J by 8 bases, leaving 7 bases between them. This CDR3 region has 12 residues. The germline gives CDR1 LGHNA, CDR2 YNFKEQ. The CDR3 DNA reads as TGTGCCAGCAGCCAAGATCGGAGGGGCTACACCTTC. Its translation: CASSQDRRGYTF.